Listed below are T cell receptor beta chains from one sample, sequenced in a study of blood T cells in healthy people across ages. TCRdb passed the 5' RACE reads through MiXCR, listing each CDR3 protein once. The table includes 450,000 to 700,000 distinct CDR3 sequences, 27% detected once. Sequencing was done on a sample of blood. The receptors derive from a woman aged 70 to 79 in good health. CDR3s include the opening cysteine and the closing phenylalanine or tryptophan. A D gene is named only where the DNA matches it firmly. Only part of the rows carry a size: once, few, many, or a class if the clone is expanded.

D gene	clone size	J gene	V gene	CDR3 protein	CDR3 DNA
-	-	TRBJ2-1	TRBV25-1	CASSVVYSSYNEQFF	TGTGCCAGCAGTGTTGTGTACAGCTCCTACAATGAGCAGTTCTTC
-	-	TRBJ1-2	TRBV20-1	CSARGGTAYGYTF	TGCAGTGCTAGGGGGGGAACCGCCTATGGCTACACCTTC
-	few	TRBJ1-5	TRBV12-3/TRBV12-4	CASSFIGNQPQHF	TGTGCCAGCAGTTTTATAGGGAATCAGCCCCAGCATTTT
TRBD1	-	TRBJ1-2	TRBV5-1	CASSLAGFQGANYGYTF	TGCGCCAGCAGCTTGGCCGGATTCCAGGGGGCGAACTATGGCTACACCTTC
TRBD2	-	TRBJ2-1	TRBV3-1	CASSQPTSGGANEQFF	TGTGCCAGCAGCCAACCTACTAGCGGGGGGGCCAATGAGCAGTTCTTC
-	few	TRBJ2-1	TRBV6-5	CASSYSIQGRSEQFF	TGTGCCAGCAGTTACTCGATCCAGGGTCGGAGTGAGCAGTTCTTC
-	-	TRBJ1-1	TRBV7-9	CASSLTYQGRGTEAFF	TGTGCCAGCAGCCTTACTTATCAGGGGCGGGGTACTGAAGCTTTCTTT
-	-	TRBJ2-1	TRBV4-2	CASSQPGDEQFF	TGTGCCAGCAGCCAGCCAGGGGACGAGCAGTTCTTC
TRBD2	-	TRBJ2-1	TRBV5-1	CASKGGGPYNEQFF	TGCGCCAGCAAGGGCGGGGGGCCTTACAATGAGCAGTTCTTC
-	few	TRBJ1-5	TRBV3-1	CASSHSSNQPQHF	TGTGCCAGCAGCCACTCTAGCAATCAGCCCCAGCATTTT
-	-	TRBJ1-1	TRBV29-1	CSVVRSPEAFF	TGCAGCGTTGTAAGGAGCCCTGAAGCTTTCTTT
-	few	TRBJ2-3	TRBV29-1	CSVGVGSTDTQYF	TGCAGCGTTGGGGTCGGAAGCACAGATACGCAGTATTTT
-	-	TRBJ2-7	TRBV14	CASSQDPLYEQYF	TGTGCCAGCAGCCAAGACCCACTCTACGAGCAGTACTTC
-	few	TRBJ1-1	TRBV25-1	CASSEGRANTEAFF	TGTGCCAGCAGTGAAGGGAGGGCGAACACTGAAGCTTTCTTT
-	few	TRBJ1-1	TRBV6-2/TRBV6-3	CASTRGGGTEAFF	TGTGCCAGCACCCGAGGAGGGGGCACTGAAGCTTTCTTT
-	-	TRBJ1-4	TRBV6-6	CASSYAEEKLFF	TGTGCCAGCAGTTACGCGGAAGAAAAACTGTTTTTT
-	-	TRBJ2-7	TRBV4-1	CASSQVPIDRSSTYEQYF	TGCGCCAGCAGCCAGGTGCCTATCGACAGGTCCTCTACCTACGAGCAGTACTTC
-	few	TRBJ2-3	TRBV20-1	CSATRTNTQYF	TGCAGTGCTACGAGAACCAATACGCAGTATTTT
-	many	TRBJ2-1	TRBV5-1	CASSLGSSYNEQFF	TGCGCCAGCAGCTTAGGTAGCTCCTACAATGAGCAGTTCTTC
TRBD2	few	TRBJ2-1	TRBV12-5	CASGLLLGTSIYNEQFF	TGTGCTAGTGGTTTGCTCTTGGGGACTAGCATTTACAATGAGCAGTTCTTC
TRBD1	-	TRBJ2-1	TRBV7-2	CASSPVGTGNLNEQFF	TGTGCCAGCAGCCCCGTTGGGACAGGGAATTTAAATGAGCAGTTCTTC
-	-	TRBJ2-7	TRBV4-3	CASSQDNGGTPYEQYF	TGCGCCAGCAGCCAAGATAACGGAGGGACCCCCTACGAGCAGTACTTC
TRBD1	-	TRBJ1-1	TRBV6-1	CASSEAGTAEAFF	TGTGCCAGCAGTGAAGCGGGGACAGCTGAAGCTTTCTTT
-	few	TRBJ2-7	TRBV6-5	CASSSQAGSYEQYF	TGTGCCAGCAGTTCCCAGGCCGGGTCCTACGAGCAGTACTTC
-	few	TRBJ2-2	TRBV20-1	CSARGEFGELFF	TGCAGTGCTAGAGGGGAGTTCGGGGAGCTGTTTTTT
TRBD1	few	TRBJ1-2	TRBV3-1	CASSQAGGYYGYTF	TGTGCCAGCAGCCAAGCAGGGGGTTACTATGGCTACACCTTC
-	few	TRBJ2-5	TRBV20-1	CSVGGLTQETQYF	TGCAGTGTAGGAGGCTTAACCCAAGAGACCCAGTACTTC
-	few	TRBJ1-2	TRBV6-5	CASSYGRGRAF	TGTGCCAGCAGTTACGGCAGGGGTAGGGCCTTC
-	-	TRBJ2-5	TRBV18	CASSPPNENVKTQYF	TGTGCCAGCTCACCACCCAACGAAAACGTCAAGACCCAGTACTTC
-	-	TRBJ2-7	TRBV29-1	CSVGVKGTSYEQYF	TGCAGCGTTGGGGTCAAGGGAACAAGCTACGAGCAGTACTTC
-	few	TRBJ1-5	TRBV12-3/TRBV12-4	CASSLQGTSNQPQHF	TGTGCCAGCAGCCTACAGGGCACCAGCAATCAGCCCCAGCATTTT
-	-	TRBJ1-4	TRBV6-2/TRBV6-3	CASSPQGGEKLFF	TGTGCCAGCAGTCCACAGGGAGGCGAAAAACTGTTTTTT
-	few	TRBJ1-6	TRBV9	CASSSRQGRDSPLHF	TGTGCCAGCAGCTCCCGCCAGGGCAGGGATTCACCCCTCCACTTT
-	-	TRBJ2-2	TRBV3-1	CASSQGAGELFF	TGTGCCAGCAGCCAGGGGGCCGGGGAGCTGTTTTTT
-	-	TRBJ2-1	TRBV7-9	CASSLEYGNNEQFF	TGTGCCAGCAGCTTAGAGTACGGGAACAATGAGCAGTTCTTC
TRBD2	-	TRBJ2-1	TRBV4-2	CASSQDGGLAGKQVF	TGTGCCAGCAGCCAAGATGGGGGACTAGCGGGTAAGCAGGTCTTC
-	-	TRBJ1-2	TRBV30	CAWSVRDYGYTF	TGTGCCTGGAGTGTACGGGATTATGGCTACACCTTC
-	-	TRBJ1-2	TRBV27	CASRRTQGIWGYGYTF	TGTGCCAGCAGACGAACCCAGGGTATTTGGGGTTATGGCTACACCTTC
TRBD1	-	TRBJ2-7	TRBV4-3	CASSREDRGYEQYF	TGCGCCAGCAGCCGAGAGGACAGGGGGTACGAGCAGTACTTC
-	few	TRBJ1-4	TRBV4-3	CASSPQGSVGTTNEKLFF	TGCGCCAGCAGCCCACAGGGATCGGTCGGGACAACTAATGAAAAACTGTTTTTT
TRBD1	-	TRBJ1-4	TRBV5-1	CASSLEGTGREKLFF	TGCGCCAGCAGCCTGGAAGGGACAGGGAGGGAAAAACTGTTTTTT
-	-	TRBJ2-3	TRBV9	CASSPYQGMTDTQYF	TGTGCCAGCAGCCCGTATCAGGGTATGACAGATACGCAGTATTTT